The clone carrying this T cell receptor (beta chain) was found many times. Its antigen is not identified. The data were obtained in a study of T cells in Graves' hyperthyroidism and ophthalmopathy. Study-wide results and limits: Stable hyperthyroidism was separated from ophthalmopathy by a model based on 13 V-J features. In blood, most of the thyroid clonotypes expanded above 0.001 were also present.

Losses at the gene ends were 4 bases for V and 4 bases for J; bases not matched to a gene: 9. The length of the CDR3 is 17 residues. Germline lookup yields CDR1 SGHVT and CDR2 SQSDAQ. Researchers took RNA transcripts and amplified the TCR beta CDR3 regions from them. The HTBI primer set drove a first-round RT-PCR of the TCR CDR3. TCRdb processed the multiplex PCR reads anew with MiXCR; each CDR3 protein has one entry. The sample holds about 740,000 distinct CDR3 sequences, 14% seen once. Graves' hyperthyroidism was deemed stable given no ophthalmopathy progression within 18 months. The sequenced sample was blood. V usage is TRBV7-4 and J usage is TRBJ2-3; 12 bases line up with TRBD2. This sequence was found in a woman aged 18-29 years with Graves' hyperthyroidism. CDR3 nucleotide sequence: TGTGCCAGCAGCTCAAAGTCGACTAGCGGGAGTTCAGATACGCAGTATTTT. Its protein is CASSSKSTSGSSDTQYF.